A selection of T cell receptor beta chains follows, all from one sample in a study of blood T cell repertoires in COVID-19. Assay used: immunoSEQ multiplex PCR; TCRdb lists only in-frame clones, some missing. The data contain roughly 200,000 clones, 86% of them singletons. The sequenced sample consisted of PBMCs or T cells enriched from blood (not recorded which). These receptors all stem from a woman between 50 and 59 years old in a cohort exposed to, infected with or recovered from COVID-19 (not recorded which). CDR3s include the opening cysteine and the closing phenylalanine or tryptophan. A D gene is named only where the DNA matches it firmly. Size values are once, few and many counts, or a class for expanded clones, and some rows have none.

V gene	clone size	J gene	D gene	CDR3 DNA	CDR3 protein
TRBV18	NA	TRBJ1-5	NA	TGTGCCAGCTCACCACCGGGGGCAGGGCAGCCCCAGCATTTT	CASSPPGAGQPQHF
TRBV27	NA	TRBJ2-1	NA	TGTGCCAGCAGCAAATTGGGGCGAAACAATGAGCAGTTCTTC	CASSKLGRNNEQFF
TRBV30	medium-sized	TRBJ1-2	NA	TGTGCCTGGAGTCAAGGGTGGGGCGGTATTAACTATGGCTACACCTTC	CAWSQGWGGINYGYTF
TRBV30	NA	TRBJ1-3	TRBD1	TGTGCCTGGAACGGACAGGGTGGAAACACCATATATTTT	CAWNGQGGNTIYF
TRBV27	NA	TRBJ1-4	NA	TGTGCCAGCAGCTTAAAATTAGGGGTGGGTGAAAAACTGTTTTTT	CASSLKLGVGEKLFF
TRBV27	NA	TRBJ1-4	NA	TGTGCCAGCAGTTTATGGGTGCAGGGGGAAAAACTGTTTTTT	CASSLWVQGEKLFF
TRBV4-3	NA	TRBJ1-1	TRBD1	TGCGCCAGCAGCCAAGATTTGGCTGGGACAGGGTTAAACACTGAAGCTTTCTTT	CASSQDLAGTGLNTEAFF
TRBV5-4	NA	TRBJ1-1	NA	TGTGCCAGCAGCTCACGAAAACAGGGTATTGACACTGAAGCTTTCTTT	CASSSRKQGIDTEAFF
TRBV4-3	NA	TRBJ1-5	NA	TGCGCCAGCAGCCAAGAGAAGGCGGGGGCTGGGCAGCCCCAGCATTTT	CASSQEKAGAGQPQHF
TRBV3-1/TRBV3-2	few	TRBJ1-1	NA	TGTGCCAGCAGCCAAAGTGAGGGTCGCACTGAAGCTTTCTTT	CASSQSEGRTEAFF
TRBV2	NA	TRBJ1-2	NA	TGTGCCAGCAGTGAACGGAGAAACCATGCGGCGGGCTACACCTTC	CASSERRNHAAGYTF
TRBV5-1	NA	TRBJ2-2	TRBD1	TGCGCCAGCAGCTTGAGGCAAATCGGGCAGGGGGCTTCCGGGGAGCTGTTTTTT	CASSLRQIGQGASGELFF
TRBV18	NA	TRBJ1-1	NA	TGTGCCAGCTCACCGGGGATTTCGCCAGGGGAATACCCTGAAGCTTTCTTT	CASSPGISPGEYPEAFF
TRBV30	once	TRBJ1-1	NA	TGTGCCTGGGGGGGCAGAGAAGCTTTCTTT	CAWGGREAFF
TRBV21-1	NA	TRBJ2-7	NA	TGTGCCAGCAGCAAAGGTGGTTGGACAGGGGTAGAACAGGAGCTCTCCTACGAGCAGTACTTC	CASSKGGWTGVEQELSYEQYF
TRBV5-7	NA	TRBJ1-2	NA	TGTGCCAGCATCCACTCCAAGGACGGACTCTATGGCTACACCTTC	CASIHSKDGLYGYTF
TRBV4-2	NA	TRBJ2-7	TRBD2	TGTGCCAGCAGCCGGCCGGGACTAGCGGGGGGCTTCTCCTACGAGCAGTACTTC	CASSRPGLAGGFSYEQYF
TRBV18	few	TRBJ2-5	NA	TGTGCCAGCTCACCGACAATCCAAGAGACCCAGTACTTC	CASSPTIQETQYF
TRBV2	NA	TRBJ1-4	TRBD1	TGTGCCACCCTAGGGGGCGACAGGGGTAATGAAAAACTGTTTTTT	CATLGGDRGNEKLFF
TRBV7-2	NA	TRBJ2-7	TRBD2	TGTGCCAGCAGCGGCCGGGGGGGCTACGAGCAGTACTTC	CASSGRGGYEQYF
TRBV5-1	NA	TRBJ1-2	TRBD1	TGCGCCAGCAGCTTGACAGGGGGCGCGGATGGCTACACCTTC	CASSLTGGADGYTF
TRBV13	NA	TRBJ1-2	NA	TGTGCCAGCAGCCCCACCGGGGGGATGATGATGGGCTACACCTTC	CASSPTGGMMMGYTF
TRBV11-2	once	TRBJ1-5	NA	TGTGCCAGCAGCTTAGGAGACAGGCCCTATAGCAATCAGCCCCAGCATTTT	CASSLGDRPYSNQPQHF
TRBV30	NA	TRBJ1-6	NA	TGTGCCTGGAGTCCCGACTGGGGGCAACTTGTCGATAATTCACCCCTCCACTTT	CAWSPDWGQLVDNSPLHF
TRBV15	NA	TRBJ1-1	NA	TGTGCCACCAGCAGAGGTAAGACAGTGATTGGTTCCACTGAAGCTTTCTTT	CATSRGKTVIGSTEAFF
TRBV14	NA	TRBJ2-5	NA	TGTGCCAGCAGCCAAGGAGTATTTCGGGGGTTCCAAGAGACCCAGTACTTC	CASSQGVFRGFQETQYF
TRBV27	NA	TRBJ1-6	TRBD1	TGTGCCAGCAGTTTATCCGGACAGGGTAATTCACCCCTCCACTTT	CASSLSGQGNSPLHF
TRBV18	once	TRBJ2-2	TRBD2	TGTGCCAGCTCTAGCGGGACCGGGGAGCTGTTTTTT	CASSSGTGELFF
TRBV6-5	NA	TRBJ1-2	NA	TGTGCCAGCGAGGCAGAGTCTAACTATGGCTACACCTTC	CASEAESNYGYTF
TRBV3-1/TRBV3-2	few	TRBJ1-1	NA	TGTGCCAGCAGCCAAGGAGCTGAAGCTTTCTTT	CASSQGAEAFF
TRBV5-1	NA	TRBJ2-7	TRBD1	TGCGCCAGCAGCCAGGGACAGGGGGCACGCGAGCAGTACTTC	CASSQGQGAREQYF
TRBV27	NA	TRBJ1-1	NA	TGTGCCAGCAGATACAGGGCACAAAGTTTCTTT	CASRYRAQSFF
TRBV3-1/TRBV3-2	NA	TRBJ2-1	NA	TGTGCCAGCAGCCAAGAGTCTCCAGACAATGAGCAGTTCTTC	CASSQESPDNEQFF
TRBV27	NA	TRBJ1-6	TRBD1	TGTGCCAGCAGTTTACTAAGAGGACAGGGGTCCATTAGCTCCTATAATTCACCCCTCCACTTT	CASSLLRGQGSISSYNSPLHF
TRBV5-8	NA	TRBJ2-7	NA	TGTGCCAGCAGCCTCGGCCCCCGGGATGTGTACTTC	CASSLGPRDVYF
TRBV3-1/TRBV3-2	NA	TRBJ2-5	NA	TGTGCCAGCAGCCAAGATGGACGGGGGGCTCAAGAGACCCAGTACTTC	CASSQDGRGAQETQYF
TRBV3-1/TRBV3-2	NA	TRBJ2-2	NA	TGTGCCAGCAGGGACAGATTCACCGGGGAGCTGTTTTTT	CASRDRFTGELFF
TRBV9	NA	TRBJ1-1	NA	TGTGCCAGCAGCGTTGGGGGGAGGGATGAAGCTTTCTTT	CASSVGGRDEAFF
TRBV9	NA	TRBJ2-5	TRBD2	TGTGCCAGCAGCGTAGCGGGGGGGCGACAGTACCAAGAGACCCAGTACTTC	CASSVAGGRQYQETQYF
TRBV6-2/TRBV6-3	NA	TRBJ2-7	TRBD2	TGTGCCAGCAGTTACTCGAAGGGAATAGCGGGGGCCTACGAGCAGTACTTC	CASSYSKGIAGAYEQYF
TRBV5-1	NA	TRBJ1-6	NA	TGCGCCAGCAGCTTGGTATCACAGGGTCCCTATAATTCACCCCTCCACTTT	CASSLVSQGPYNSPLHF